Listed here are 14 T cell receptor beta chains from one sample, sequenced in a study of blood T cell repertoires in COVID-19. Produced via immunoSEQ multiplex PCR; TCRdb's table is partial and in-frame only. The table includes about 360,000 clones, approximately 86% detected once. Sequenced material: peripheral blood. Every receptor here comes from a woman in her sixties or seventies with COVID-19, enrolled during active disease.

This chain connects TRBV6-4 to TRBJ2-3; D not certain. The germline V gene has CDR1 MRHNA and CDR2 SNTAGT. This CDR3 is 14 amino acids long. V was clipped by 2 bases and J by 4 bases, with 10 bases between them. In DNA form, the CDR3 reads TGTGCCAGCAGTGACCCGCTCCGAGCAGATACGCAGTATTTT. It specifies CASSDPLRADTQYF.

The chain carries TRBV6-2 or TRBV6-3 and TRBJ1-5; 7 bases fit TRBD1. Germline trimming cut 4 bases from V and 4 bases from J; bases unmatched to any gene: 1. The CDR3 sequence is 13 residues long. Looked up from germline, CDR1 is MNHEY and CDR2 is SVGEGT. The CDR3 DNA reads TGTGCCAGCAGTTTACAGGGGAATCAGCCCCAGCATTTT. As protein: CASSLQGNQPQHF.

The chain combines TRBV29-1 with TRBJ1-1; D is unresolved. V was trimmed by 7 bases and J by 0 bases, leaving 12 bases between them. From germline, CDR1 is SQVTM and CDR2 ANQGSEA. The CDR3 runs to 13 residues. This chain's CDR3 is CSGTRFMNTEAFF. For the CDR3, the DNA is TGCAGCGGAACCCGGTTTATGAACACTGAAGCTTTCTTT.

The chain couples TRBV28 to TRBJ2-2, with 13 nucleotides matching TRBD2. This CDR3 is built from 14 residues. V was clipped by 6 bases and J by 9 bases; unmatched bases: 4. The germline V gene has CDR1 MDHEN and CDR2 SYDVKM. CDR3 sequence reads: CASRGTSGARELFF. The CDR3, as DNA: TGTGCCAGCAGGGGGACTAGCGGGGCAAGGGAGCTGTTTTTT.

The rearrangement links TRBV29-1 to TRBJ1-1; tentatively, D is TRBD1 (5 bases). The V end lost 0 bases, the J end lost 0 bases, and 11 bases lay between the germline ends. The length of the CDR3 is 15 residues. Germline V gene sequence: CDR1 SQVTM, CDR2 ANQGSEA. CDR3 region: CSVEDGWGMNTEAFF. The CDR3 DNA follows: TGCAGCGTTGAAGACGGATGGGGCATGAACACTGAAGCTTTCTTT.

This clone was picked up one time. The V and J genes are TRBV27 and TRBJ1-2, with a weak D call TRBD1 (6 bases). Per the germline V gene, CDR1 is MNHEY and CDR2 is SMNVEV (reference sequence). The CDR3 has 13 residues. The V and J ends lost 2 bases and 4 bases respectively, with 8 bases between them. The CDR3 DNA reads as TGTGCCAGCAGTTTAGGGGGCAGCTATGGCTACACCTTC. This encodes CASSLGGSYGYTF.

The chain links TRBV4-1 to TRBJ1-2, with D perhaps TRBD1 (5 bases). Looked up from germline, CDR1 is MGHRA and CDR2 is YSYEKL. V was clipped by 2 bases and J by 5 bases, with 12 bases between them. This CDR3 is 14 amino acids long. DNA for the CDR3: TGCGCCAGCAGCCAAACGGGACTGAAATATGGCTACACCTTC. Protein: CASSQTGLKYGYTF.

The rearrangement uses TRBV3-1 (or the pseudogene TRBV3-2) and TRBJ2-3; D gene ambiguous. The germline V gene has CDR1 LGHDT and CDR2 YNNKEL (reference sequence). V was shortened by 4 bases and J by 6 bases, with 11 bases between the two germline ends. CDR3 length equals 13 residues. CDR3 protein: CASSLRPPDTQYF. CDR3 DNA: TGTGCCAGCAGCCTCCGTCCCCCCGATACGCAGTATTTT.

In this sample, this clone turned up once. The chain recombines TRBV3-1 (or the pseudogene TRBV3-2) with TRBJ1-4; no firm D call. Trimming took 0 bases from V and 13 from J, leaving 12 bases between them. The V gene's germline CDR1 is LGHDT and CDR2 YNNKEL (reference sequence). The CDR3 length is 13 residues. The CDR3 loop is CASSQDGRRRLFF. The CDR3 bases are TGTGCCAGCAGCCAAGATGGAAGGAGGCGACTGTTTTTT.

CDR3 sequence (DNA): TGTGCCAGCAGCTTAGATCGGGGGGATCATCAGCCCCAGCATTTT. Its protein product is CASSLDRGDHQPQHF. The genes are TRBV7-8 and TRBJ1-5; possible D gene TRBD1, 5 bases. The CDR3 contains 15 residues. V was shortened by 1 base and J by 5 bases, with 12 bases between the two germline ends. Germline V gene data show CDR1 as SGHVS and CDR2 as FQNEAQ.

The genes are TRBV7-8 and TRBJ1-2; 7 nucleotides agree with TRBD1. The CDR3 runs to 13 residues. Germline V gives CDR1 SGHVS, CDR2 FQNEAQ. With 5 bases clipped from V and 7 bases from J, the junction kept 7 bases outside the gene matches. Here the CDR3 reads CASSLRGLSGYTF. In nucleotides, the CDR3 is TGTGCCAGCAGCCTAAGGGGGCTTAGTGGCTACACCTTC.

This clone has just one count. The CDR3 region has the DNA TGTGCCAGTAGTATAGCGGGACAGCAGTACTTC. Translating it yields CASSIAGQQYF. The chain carries TRBV19 and TRBJ2-5, with 7 bases matching TRBD1. Trimming took 1 base from V and 11 from J; bases not matched to a gene: 1. Germline V gene data show CDR1 as LNHDA and CDR2 as SQIVND (reference sequence). The length of the CDR3 is 11 residues.

This chain links TRBV3-1 (or the pseudogene TRBV3-2) with TRBJ1-1; D is ambiguous. V lost 5 bases and J lost 7, with 14 bases in between. The CDR3 is 13 amino acids. Germline V CDR1 and CDR2: LGHDT, YNNKEL (reference sequence). The CDR3 here is CASSTQHRGEAFF. The CDR3 coding sequence is TGTGCCAGCAGCACCCAACATCGGGGTGAAGCTTTCTTT.

This rearrangement joins TRBV10-3 to TRBJ1-2, with D maybe TRBD1 (5 bases). Trimming shortened V by 10 bases and J by 5 bases, and 14 bases separated the two germline ends. CDR1 and CDR2 (germline): ENHRY, SYGVKD. The length of the CDR3 is 12 residues. The chain's CDR3 is CASTASGYGYTF. The CDR3 region has the DNA TGTGCCAGCACAGCCTCAGGGTATGGCTACACCTTC.